These 9 T cell receptor beta chains were all obtained from the same sample, sequenced in a study of CXCR3-negative and CXCR3-positive naive CD8 T cells. The TRB cDNA libraries were prepared by 5' RACE with UMI labels. No DNA is given; TCRdb re-called the 5' RACE reads and lists each CDR3 protein once. The listing records around 57,000 distinct CDR3 sequences. Sequences were obtained from memory CD8+ T cells from blood. All receptors come from a human donor in good health. Some clones in this sample may be carry-over from other donors' samples.

The chain employs TRBV28 and TRBJ2-5; TCRdb lists TRBD1, though no DNA is available to test this call. Germline CDR1 and CDR2: MDHEN and SYDVKM. CDR3 length: 13 amino acids. CDR3 residues: CASSTGLQETQYF.

The CDR3 protein is CASSPPTSVGETQYF. The gene calls are TRBV7-6 and TRBJ2-5; the D call from TCRdb, TRBD2, cannot be confirmed without DNA. CDR1 is SGHVS, CDR2 FNYEAQ, per germline. CDR3 length: 15 amino acids.

The genes are TRBV7-2 and TRBJ2-1; TCRdb gives TRBD2 as the D gene, but with no DNA this cannot be confirmed. Looked up from germline, CDR1 is SGHTA and CDR2 is FQGNSA. The CDR3 loop spans 19 amino acids. The CDR3 sequence is CASSLGGPTRSGSYNEQFF.

The chain employs TRBV7-9 and TRBJ2-5. This CDR3 is 13 amino acids long. Germline CDR1 and CDR2: SEHNR and FQNEAQ (reference sequence). The CDR3 here is CASRRNQEETQYF.

J is TRBJ1-5 and V is TRBV20-1. This CDR3 is 14 amino acids long. Looked up from germline, CDR1 is DFQATT and CDR2 is SNEGSKA (reference sequence). The CDR3 protein is CSARDPDSNQPQHF.

The CDR3 region is CAPLARGTGELFF. The chain recombines TRBV7-9 with TRBJ2-2; TCRdb indicates TRBD2, and absent DNA this call remains unverified. CDR1 is SEHNR and CDR2 is FQNEAQ in the germline V gene (reference sequence). CDR3 length: 13 amino acids.

The rearrangement links TRBV29-1 to TRBJ2-1. This CDR3 is built from 13 residues. Germline assignment: CDR1 SQVTM and CDR2 ANQGSEA. This CDR3 is CSVVGESYNEQFF.

This chain connects TRBV5-1 to TRBJ2-7; TCRdb selects TRBD2, and the lack of DNA leaves this call unchecked. This CDR3 spans 15 amino acids. Germline V gene lookup returns CDR1 SGHRS and CDR2 YFSETQ. The chain's CDR3 is CASSLVPGSLNEQYF.

The V gene is TRBV6-2 or TRBV6-3, the J gene TRBJ2-1; the TCRdb D gene call, TRBD1, has no DNA to confirm it. The CDR3 extends over 14 amino acids. Looked up from germline, CDR1 is MNHEY and CDR2 is SVGEGT. This CDR3 reads CASDRAGSYNEQFF.